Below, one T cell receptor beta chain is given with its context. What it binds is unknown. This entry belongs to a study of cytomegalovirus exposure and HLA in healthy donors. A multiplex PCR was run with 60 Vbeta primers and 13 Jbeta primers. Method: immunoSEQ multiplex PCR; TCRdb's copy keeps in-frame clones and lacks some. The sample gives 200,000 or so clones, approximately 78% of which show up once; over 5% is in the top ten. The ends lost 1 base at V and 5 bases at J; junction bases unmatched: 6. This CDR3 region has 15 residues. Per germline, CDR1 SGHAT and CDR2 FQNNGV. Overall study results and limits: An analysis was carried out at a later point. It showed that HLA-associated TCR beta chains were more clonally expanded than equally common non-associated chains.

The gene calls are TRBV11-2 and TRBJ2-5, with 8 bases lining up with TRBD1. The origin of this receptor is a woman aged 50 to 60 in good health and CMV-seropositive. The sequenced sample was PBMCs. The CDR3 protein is CASSLGQGAYETQYF. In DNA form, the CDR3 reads TGTGCCAGCAGCTTAGGCCAGGGGGCATATGAGACCCAGTACTTC.